This TCR beta chain derives from a study of regulatory T cells in long-lasting Graves disease. Noted time point: newly diagnosed GD, antithyroid drugs for less than 3 months. PBMCs were the source of the RNA used for TCR sequencing. Library construction for TCR beta used iRepertoire HTBI primers and Arm-PCR of CDR3 regions. TCRdb reprocessed the multiplex PCR reads with MiXCR, giving one entry per CDR3 protein. Of about 610,000 distinct CDR3 sequences in the sample, more than 15% are singletons; the top ten hold approximately 12%. CDR3 length equals 15 residues. The trim removed 6 bases at V and 6 bases at J, leaving 10 bases unmatched. Germline V gene data show CDR1 as SGHAT and CDR2 as FQNNGV. This clonotype was counted between two and nine times. This sample was shared with a second study, whose subject was T cells in Graves' hyperthyroidism and ophthalmopathy.

The sample here was peripheral blood mononuclear cells (PBMCs), taken at new diagnosis, from a patient treated with antithyroid drugs. The clonotype comes from a man younger than 30 with Graves disease. This rearrangement joins TRBV11-2 to TRBJ2-2, with 7 bases that match TRBD1. The DNA of the CDR3 is TGTGCCAGCAGGAAACAGGGGCCTACACCCGGGGAGCTGTTTTTT. Encoded protein: CASRKQGPTPGELFF.